Following are 17 T cell receptor beta chains from one sample sequenced in a study of radiotherapy plus CTLA-4 blockade in lung cancer. TCRdb's copy holds only in-frame clones and misses some; the assay was immunoSEQ multiplex PCR. The data hold about 120,000 clones, with 70% to 90% observed a single time. This material consisted of peripheral blood, taken from a patient treated with radiotherapy plus ipilimumab. The receptors derive from a human donor with non-small cell lung cancer that progressed on radiotherapy plus ipilimumab.

The rearrangement joins TRBV29-1 to TRBJ2-3; 10 nucleotides line up with TRBD2. Germline V gene sequence: CDR1 SQVTM, CDR2 ANQGSEA. V was clipped by 3 bases and J by 4 bases; unmatched bases: 7. This CDR3 has 15 amino acids. CDR3 residues: CSVDTSGVGADTQYF. In DNA, the CDR3 is TGCAGCGTTGATACTAGCGGGGTAGGGGCAGATACGCAGTATTTT.

In this sample, this clone turned up a few times. The chain carries TRBV5-1 and TRBJ2-7; 8 bases agree with TRBD2. The CDR3 totals 15 residues. Unmatched junction bases numbered 8, after V lost 5 bases and J lost 1 base. Germline V gives CDR1 SGHRS, CDR2 YFSETQ. CDR3 sequence (DNA): TGCGCCAGCAGTTTCACAAGCGGGAGTTCCTACGAGCAGTACTTC. It specifies CASSFTSGSSYEQYF.

The chain links TRBV28 to TRBJ1-2; 7 bases fit TRBD1. Trimming took 5 bases from V and 2 from J; bases not matched to a gene: 5. Looked up from germline, CDR1 is MDHEN and CDR2 is SYDVKM. The CDR3 covers 14 residues. The CDR3, as DNA: TGTGCCAGCAGTCCTCCGGGACAGAACTATGGCTACACCTTC. Translated, it gives CASSPPGQNYGYTF.

The V gene is TRBV18, the J gene TRBJ1-1; D perhaps matches TRBD1 (5 bases). The length of the CDR3 is 15 residues. V dropped 5 bases and J dropped 0 bases, with 13 bases sitting between them. CDR1 and CDR2 (germline): KGHSH, LQKENI. CDR3 sequence reads: CASSAQGTMNTEAFF. In DNA form, the CDR3 reads TGTGCCAGCTCAGCTCAGGGAACAATGAACACTGAAGCTTTCTTT.

The chain is built from TRBV6-1 and TRBJ1-1, with D possibly being TRBD1 (5 bases). V was clipped by 3 bases and J by 8 bases, with 16 bases between them. CDR1 is MNHNS, CDR2 SASEGT, per germline. The CDR3 runs to 14 residues. The CDR3 region has the DNA TGTGCCAGCAGTGATGTGATAGGTTGGGGGGAAGCTTTCTTT. The encoded protein is CASSDVIGWGEAFF.

The table lists this clone with a few counts. The chain combines TRBV12-5 with TRBJ2-7, with D possibly called TRBD1 or TRBD2 (6 bases each). Trimming cost V 0 bases and J 4 bases, with 13 bases left between them. This CDR3 has 15 amino acids. The germline V gene encodes CDR1 LGHNT and CDR2 FRNRAP. The CDR3 region is CASGLVFGGRYEQYF. The CDR3 DNA reads TGTGCTAGTGGTTTGGTATTTGGGGGGCGGTACGAGCAGTACTTC. The full variable domain, in which reference TRBV12-5 and TRBJ2-7 provide the parts outside the CDR3, is DARVTQTPRHKVTEMGQEVTMRCQPILGHNTVFWYRQTMMQGLELLAYFRNRAPLDDSGMPKDRFSAEMPDATLATLKIQPSEPRDSAVYFCASGLVFGGRYEQYFGPGTRLTVT.

The chain employs TRBV6-1 and TRBJ2-3; 9 bases line up with TRBD1. Germline V gene lookup returns CDR1 MNHNS and CDR2 SASEGT. V trimming: 6 bases; J trimming: 1 base; junction bases outside the gene matches: 5. CDR3 size: 15 residues. This CDR3 reads CASSPRDRGTDTQYF. As DNA, the CDR3 is TGTGCCAGCAGCCCCCGGGACAGGGGCACAGATACGCAGTATTTT.

This chain uses TRBV2 with TRBJ2-1, with 8 bases matching TRBD2. Germline lookup yields CDR1 SNHLY and CDR2 FYNNEI. This CDR3 contains 15 residues. The ends lost 4 bases at V and 4 bases at J; junction bases unmatched: 6. The CDR3 reads CASSGGTSFYNEQFF. The DNA for the CDR3 is TGTGCCAGCAGTGGGGGGACTAGTTTTTACAATGAGCAGTTCTTC.

The genes are TRBV5-4 and TRBJ2-5; D may be TRBD1 (6 bases). Germline V gene sequence: CDR1 SGHNT, CDR2 YYREEE (reference sequence). V was cut by 2 bases and J by 2 bases, with 10 bases left in between. The CDR3 consists of 14 residues. In DNA, the CDR3 is TGTGCCAGCAGCTTAACGGACAGTCAAGAGACCCAGTACTTC. Translating gives CASSLTDSQETQYF.

This chain uses TRBV4-2 with TRBJ2-1; D not resolved. V lost 1 base to trimming and J lost 0 bases, with 22 bases between them. The CDR3 runs to 20 residues. The germline CDR1 and CDR2 sequences are LGHNA and YNFKEQ. The CDR3 region has the DNA TGTGCCAGCAGCCAAGGACCACCCGACCAAGCCGAAACCTCCTACAATGAGCAGTTCTTC. This gives the protein CASSQGPPDQAETSYNEQFF.

The rearrangement links TRBV6-5 to TRBJ2-5, with a weak D call TRBD1 (6 bases). V lost 11 bases, J lost 3 bases, and 13 bases lay in between. Germline CDR1 reads MNHEY; CDR2 reads SVGAGI. The CDR3 totals 12 residues. As DNA, the CDR3 is TGTGCCCATGGACAGACGAAAGAGACCCAGTACTTC. Translating gives CAHGQTKETQYF.

The chain is built from TRBV11-2 and TRBJ2-5; no clear D gene. This CDR3 region has 12 residues. V was trimmed by 4 bases and J by 4 bases, leaving 7 bases between them. Per the germline V gene, CDR1 is SGHAT and CDR2 is FQNNGV. The CDR3 region has the DNA TGTGCCAGCAGCTATTATAGAGAGACCCAGTACTTC. Its protein is CASSYYRETQYF.

This chain links TRBV18 with TRBJ2-7, with 12 bases matching TRBD1. Trimming at V came to 6 bases and at J to 1 base, leaving 13 bases not matched to a gene. The CDR3 spans 18 residues. Per germline, CDR1 KGHSH and CDR2 LQKENI. The CDR3 bases are TGTGCCAGCTCCCAGCAGGGACAGGGGGCTGGGAGGTCCTACGAGCAGTACTTC. This codes for CASSQQGQGAGRSYEQYF.

This clone was seen only once. The chain is built from TRBV27 and TRBJ2-7; D is ambiguous. V was shortened by 2 bases and J by 1 base, with 6 bases between the two germline ends. The CDR3 spans 13 residues. Germline assignment: CDR1 MNHEY and CDR2 SMNVEV (reference sequence). The CDR3 bases are TGTGCCAGCAGTTTAAGCTGGTCCTACGAGCAGTACTTC. As protein: CASSLSWSYEQYF.

The genes are TRBV10-1 and TRBJ1-1; possible D gene TRBD1, 6 bases. CDR1 is WNHNN and CDR2 is SYGVQD in the germline V gene (reference sequence). Trimming pared 5 bases from V and 0 bases from J, leaving 13 bases between. There are 15 residues in the CDR3. CDR3 loop: CASSPSTGMNTEAFF. The CDR3 DNA reads TGCGCCAGCAGTCCTTCGACAGGAATGAACACTGAAGCTTTCTTT.

This clone showed up just once. The chain combines TRBV19 with TRBJ2-7, with unresolved D. This CDR3 contains 14 residues. Trimming shortened V by 1 base and J by 0 bases, and 7 bases separated the two germline ends. The V gene's germline CDR1 is LNHDA and CDR2 SQIVND (reference sequence). The DNA for the CDR3 is TGTGCCAGTAGTATAGCAGGATTCTCCTACGAGCAGTACTTC. Its translation is CASSIAGFSYEQYF.

The rearrangement links TRBV11-2 to TRBJ1-2; a weak D match, TRBD1 (6 bases). The CDR3 has 12 residues. Per germline, CDR1 SGHAT and CDR2 FQNNGV. The CDR3 region has the DNA TGTGCAGTCACAGACAGGAACTATGGCTACACCTTC. It translates to CAVTDRNYGYTF.